Detailed here is one T cell receptor beta chain. The antigen remains unidentified. Generated by immunoSEQ multiplex PCR, the TCRdb table keeps only in-frame clones and is missing some. The data hold about 2.4 million clones, with over 85% observed a single time. The junction had 6 bases not matched to a gene; V was cut back by 5 bases and J by 2 bases. The germline gives CDR1 SGHRS, CDR2 YFSETQ. The CDR3 is 15 residues long. These data originate in a study of shared clonotypes between healthy human individuals. Points from the study as a whole: The study generally estimated greater richness for naive than memory subsets.

This receptor was taken from a man between 18 and 29 years old in good health. Some clones in this sample may be carry-over from other donors' samples. The rearrangement links TRBV5-1 to TRBJ1-3; 8 bases align to TRBD1. Sequencing was done on a sample of naive CD4+ T cells from PBMCs. As for subset: CD45RA+ positively selected. The CDR3 sequence: CASRRGQGAGNTIYF. The CDR3 DNA follows: TGCGCCAGCAGAAGAGGACAGGGCGCTGGAAACACCATATATTTT.